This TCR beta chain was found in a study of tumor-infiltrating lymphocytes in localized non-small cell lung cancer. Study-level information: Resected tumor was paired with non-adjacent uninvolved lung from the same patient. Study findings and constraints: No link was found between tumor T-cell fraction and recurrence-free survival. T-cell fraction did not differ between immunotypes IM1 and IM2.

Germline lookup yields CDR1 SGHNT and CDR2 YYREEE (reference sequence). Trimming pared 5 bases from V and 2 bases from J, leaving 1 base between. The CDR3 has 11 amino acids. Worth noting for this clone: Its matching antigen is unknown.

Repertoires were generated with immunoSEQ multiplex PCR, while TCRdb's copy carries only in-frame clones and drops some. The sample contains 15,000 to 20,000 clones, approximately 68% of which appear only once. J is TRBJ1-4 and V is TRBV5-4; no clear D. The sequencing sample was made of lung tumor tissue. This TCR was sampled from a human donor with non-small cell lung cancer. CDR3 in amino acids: CASSTNEKLFF. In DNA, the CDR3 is TGTGCCAGCAGTACTAATGAAAAACTGTTTTTT.